This T cell receptor beta chain was profiled in a study of blood T cell repertoires in COVID-19. Across the study: The United States, Italy and Spain were the sources of the acute and convalescent COVID-19 samples. The cDNA or gDNA used as material had been derived from T cells, B-cell-depleted T cells, or PBMCs.

Original methodology: The authors estimated nucleated cell counts from reference gene primer amplification. Repertoires were generated with immunoSEQ multiplex PCR, while TCRdb's copy carries only in-frame clones and drops some. V, J and clone size are those of that table, while D and trimming were read from the DNA. The repertoire has fewer than 350,000 clones, approximately 87% of them found once; the top ten carry roughly 8%. The receptor's source is a woman aged 45-65 years who had recovered from COVID-19. Sequencing was done on a sample of peripheral blood.

CDR3 nucleotides: TGTGCCAGCACCGGGACTAGCGGGAGGCGTGACAATGAGCAGTTCTTC. This translates into CASTGTSGRRDNEQFF. The V and J genes are TRBV7-2 and TRBJ2-1; 15 bases are a match to TRBD2. CDR3 length equals 16 residues. V lost 7 bases, J lost 5 bases, and 6 bases stayed unmatched. Germline CDR1 is SGHTA and CDR2 is FQGNSA.